The 27 T cell receptor beta chains below come from one sample, sequenced in a study of cytomegalovirus exposure and HLA in healthy donors. Primers for the PCR totalled 60 Vbeta and 13 Jbeta. Generated by immunoSEQ multiplex PCR, the TCRdb table keeps only in-frame clones and is missing some. Among fewer than 90,000 clones, under 85% were seen once, and the ten largest hold around 1.5%. The sample consisted of PBMCs. The receptors come from a male donor in good health and CMV-seronegative.

The rearrangement links TRBV7-2 to TRBJ1-4; maybe TRBD1 (5 bases). The CDR3 covers 15 residues. Germline V lookup: CDR1 SGHTA, CDR2 FQGNSA. Trimming took 7 bases from V and 3 from J, leaving 15 bases between them. In nucleotides, the CDR3 is TGTGCCAGCACCCCCCAAGGGGCCCCTAATGAAAAACTGTTTTTT. Protein product: CASTPQGAPNEKLFF.

The chain combines TRBV27 with TRBJ1-2; possible D gene TRBD1, 6 bases. CDR3 size: 15 residues. Germline assignment: CDR1 MNHEY and CDR2 SMNVEV (reference sequence). V shed 6 bases and J shed 7 bases, with 21 bases lying between them. CDR3 coding DNA: TGTGCCAGCAGCCGCCTAAACAGGGTTTTCTCTGGCTACACCTTC. It translates to CASSRLNRVFSGYTF.

V and J are TRBV5-1 and TRBJ2-1, with D possibly TRBD1 on 5 matching bases. Trimming stripped 0 bases from V and 6 bases from J, with 10 bases between. Germline CDR1 and CDR2: SGHRS and YFSETQ. The CDR3 is 14 amino acids. Written as DNA, the CDR3 is TGCGCCAGCAGCTTGGTGACAGAGTTCAATGAGCAGTTCTTC. Translating it yields CASSLVTEFNEQFF.

V gene TRBV10-3 combines with J gene TRBJ2-5; 8 bases map to TRBD1. The J call may be faulty, since TRBJ2-7 better matches the DNA end. Germline V CDR1 and CDR2: ENHRY, SYGVKD. The CDR3 length is 14 residues. CDR3 sequence (DNA): TGTGCCATCAGTGAGTACGGACAGGGATTCGAGCAGTACTTC. Protein product: CAISEYGQGFEQYF.

The J gene is TRBJ2-7, the V gene TRBV2; 7 bases map to TRBD1. The CDR3 runs 13 residues. Trimming removed 5 bases from V and 6 bases from J; junction bases left unmatched: 7. Germline values: CDR1 SNHLY, CDR2 FYNNEI. The CDR3, as DNA: TGTGCCAGCAGTTACTCGAGGGGGCGCGAGCAGTACTTC. Protein: CASSYSRGREQYF.

The chain combines TRBV10-3 with TRBJ2-3; tentatively, D is TRBD2 (6 bases). The CDR3 contains 16 residues. V dropped 1 base and J dropped 4 bases, with 15 bases sitting between them. The germline V gene has CDR1 ENHRY and CDR2 SYGVKD. The CDR3, as DNA: TGTGCCATCAGTGAGTGGACCAGGGAGGTGGCAGATACGCAGTATTTT. Encoded protein: CAISEWTREVADTQYF.

The chain has TRBV5-6 and TRBJ1-6; no firm D call. The ends were cut back, 4 bases at V and 10 bases at J, with 18 bases in the middle. This CDR3 contains 15 residues. The germline CDR1 and CDR2 sequences are SGHDT and YYEEEE. In DNA form, the CDR3 reads TGTGCCAGCAGCCCAATAACCCAGGCGGGGTCACCCCTCCACTTT. The encoded protein is CASSPITQAGSPLHF.

This clone was observed a few times. The chain carries TRBV9 and TRBJ2-7, with D maybe TRBD1 (7 bases). Germline assignment: CDR1 SGDLS and CDR2 YYNGEE. Trimming shortened V by 4 bases and J by 5 bases, and 22 bases separated the two germline ends. The CDR3 totals 16 residues. This chain's CDR3 is CASSPRPGGGMDEQYF. The DNA for the CDR3 is TGTGCCAGCAGCCCACGACCAGGAGGGGGCATGGACGAGCAGTACTTC. The complete variable domain, with remaining parts taken from reference TRBV9 and TRBJ2-7, reads DSGVTQTPKHLITATGQRVTLRCSPRSGDLSVYWYQQSLDQGLQFLIQYYNGEERAKGNILERFSAQQFPDLHSELNLSSLELGDSALYFCASSPRPGGGMDEQYFGPGTRLTVT.

The CDR3 region is CASHETVGTQYF. CDR3 in DNA: TGCGCCAGCCATGAGACAGTTGGGACCCAGTACTTC. This sequence joins TRBV5-1 and TRBJ2-5; D is perhaps TRBD1 (5 bases). The CDR3 runs to 12 residues. The germline V gene encodes CDR1 SGHRS and CDR2 YFSETQ. Between the trimmed V and J ends, which lost 7 bases and 7 bases, there was a span of 14 bases.

The rearrangement links TRBV30 to TRBJ1-4; 7 positions agree with TRBD1. The germline V gene has CDR1 GTSNPN and CDR2 SVGIG (reference sequence). Losses at the gene ends were 1 base for V and 6 bases for J; bases not matched to a gene: 5. The CDR3 loop spans 14 amino acids. The CDR3 loop reads CAWSDPGQYEKLFF. DNA of the CDR3: TGTGCCTGGAGTGACCCGGGACAGTATGAAAAACTGTTTTTT.

V and J are TRBV2 and TRBJ1-5, with D possibly matching TRBD1 (6 bases). The germline gives CDR1 SNHLY, CDR2 FYNNEI. This CDR3 is built from 15 residues. Trimming shortened V by 6 bases and J by 7 bases, and 19 bases separated the two germline ends. The CDR3 bases are TGTGCCAGCAGCGGGGGGGCCTCAGTCGTACAGCCCCAGCATTTT. Protein product: CASSGGASVVQPQHF.

The chain recombines TRBV10-3 with TRBJ1-5, with TRBD1 matching over 9 bases. The CDR3 loop spans 15 amino acids. V shed 8 bases and J 4 bases; nucleotides not matched to a gene: 9. Germline-derived CDR1 and CDR2 are ENHRY and SYGVKD. This chain's CDR3 is CAIGGDRAQNQPQHF. CDR3 DNA sequence: TGTGCCATCGGGGGGGACAGGGCTCAGAATCAGCCCCAGCATTTT.

This chain joins TRBV6-6 and TRBJ2-2; 7 bases are a match to TRBD1. Germline V gene data show CDR1 as MNHNY and CDR2 as SVGAGI (reference sequence). Trimming took 4 bases from V and 2 from J; bases not matched to a gene: 4. CDR3 length equals 15 residues. The CDR3 bases are TGTGCCAGCAGTTTCGGGACAGTAAACACCGGGGAGCTGTTTTTT. As protein: CASSFGTVNTGELFF.

The chain links TRBV4-1 to TRBJ2-1; tentatively, D is TRBD2 (5 bases). Germline CDR1 and CDR2: MGHRA and YSYEKL. CDR3 size: 11 residues. V was pared by 5 bases and J by 12 bases, with 11 bases between. In DNA, the CDR3 is TGCGCCAGCAGCGGGGAAAGCGGGCAGTTCTTC. This encodes CASSGESGQFF.

This chain uses TRBV6-6 with TRBJ1-5, with D unresolved. The CDR3 has 15 residues. The germline V gene has CDR1 MNHNY and CDR2 SVGAGI (reference sequence). The V and J ends lost 7 bases and 5 bases respectively, with 18 bases between them. The CDR3 coding sequence is TGTGCCAGCATGCTATTAAAAGGAGGGTATCAGCCCCAGCATTTT. Translation gives CASMLLKGGYQPQHF.

The chain carries TRBV18 and TRBJ1-3; D not resolved. V lost 2 bases to trimming and J lost 0 bases, with 8 bases between them. Germline CDR1 is KGHSH and CDR2 is LQKENI. CDR3 length equals 15 residues. This CDR3 reads CASSPLYLSGNTIYF. The CDR3 nucleotides are TGTGCCAGCTCACCATTGTATCTCTCTGGAAACACCATATATTTT.

The CDR3 spells CATSPLRGSGNTIYF. The CDR3 bases are TGTGCCACCAGCCCTCTTCGGGGCTCTGGAAACACCATATATTTT. This chain uses TRBV15 with TRBJ1-3; no clear D. Germline V gene data show CDR1 as LNHNV and CDR2 as YYDKDF (reference sequence). The V and J ends lost 5 bases and 0 bases respectively, with 11 bases between them. The CDR3 contains 15 residues.

This chain uses TRBV11-3 with TRBJ2-7; no clear D gene. Germline CDR1 and CDR2: SGHNT and YENEEA. Trimming took off 3 bases at V and 4 bases at J, with 10 bases between the two ends. The CDR3 spans 13 residues. Here the CDR3 reads CASSFGRNYEQYF. For the CDR3, the DNA is TGTGCCAGCAGCTTCGGCAGGAATTACGAGCAGTACTTC.

The table lists this clone with a few counts. CDR3 protein: CASSQQRNTEAFF. CDR3 nucleotides: TGTGCCAGTAGTCAGCAGCGGAACACTGAAGCTTTCTTT. The chain links TRBV19 to TRBJ1-1; D is uncertain. Germline values: CDR1 LNHDA, CDR2 SQIVND (reference sequence). Deletions cut 5 bases from V and 1 base from J, with 8 bases between. The length of the CDR3 is 13 residues.

This clone appeared a few times. The chain combines TRBV4-1 with TRBJ1-1, with a tentative D call TRBD1 (5 bases). This CDR3 has 12 amino acids. V was trimmed by 1 base and J by 10 bases, leaving 10 bases between them. Per germline, CDR1 MGHRA and CDR2 YSYEKL. CDR3 sequence: CASSQGGDPAFF. In nucleotides, the CDR3 is TGCGCCAGCAGCCAAGGGGGCGATCCAGCTTTCTTT.

The chain combines TRBV5-1 with TRBJ2-3; TRBD1 matches at 10 bases. V lost 4 bases and J lost 1; bases outside the gene matches: 3. Per the germline V gene, CDR1 is SGHRS and CDR2 is YFSETQ. The CDR3 loop spans 15 amino acids. The CDR3 sequence: CASSPGTGGTDTQYF. The CDR3 DNA sequence: TGCGCCAGCAGCCCCGGGACAGGGGGCACAGATACGCAGTATTTT.

The chain recombines TRBV6-6 with TRBJ1-1; D gene ambiguous. Trimming cost V 6 bases and J 1 base, with 12 bases left between them. Germline V gives CDR1 MNHNY, CDR2 SVGAGI (reference sequence). CDR3 size: 14 residues. The CDR3 loop reads CASSRLRPNTEAFF. CDR3 sequence (DNA): TGTGCCAGCAGCCGACTGCGGCCGAACACTGAAGCTTTCTTT.

This chain links TRBV7-2 with TRBJ2-4; possibly TRBD2 for D (5 bases). CDR3 size: 15 residues. Germline CDR1 is SGHTA and CDR2 is FQGNSA. V lost 5 bases and J lost 0, with 11 bases in between. CDR3 region: CASSPPAAAKNIQYF. As DNA, the CDR3 is TGTGCCAGCAGCCCTCCAGCGGCAGCCAAAAACATTCAGTACTTC.

This chain joins TRBV29-1 and TRBJ1-1, with D possibly TRBD1 on 6 matching bases. The CDR3 totals 12 residues. The V gene's germline CDR1 is SQVTM and CDR2 ANQGSEA. V was pared by 8 bases and J by 5 bases, with 15 bases between. The CDR3 sequence is CSLAGVGTEAFF. Written as DNA, the CDR3 is TGCAGCCTTGCAGGGGTGGGGACTGAAGCTTTCTTT.

V and J are TRBV19 and TRBJ1-5, with D possibly being TRBD1 (6 bases). The CDR3 spans 16 residues. Trimming removed 3 bases from V and 7 bases from J, with 19 bases in between. Germline CDR1 and CDR2: LNHDA and SQIVND (reference sequence). The CDR3 region is CASSIGDTRYVQPQHF. The DNA of the CDR3 is TGTGCCAGTAGTATCGGGGACACCCGATACGTGCAGCCCCAGCATTTT.

This chain uses TRBV27 with TRBJ1-2; maybe TRBD1 (6 bases). V was cut by 0 bases and J by 3 bases, with 11 bases left in between. Germline loops: CDR1 MNHEY, CDR2 SMNVEV (reference sequence). The CDR3 runs to 15 residues. This CDR3 reads CASSLSRGGHYGYTF. The CDR3 DNA reads as TGTGCCAGCAGTTTATCGAGGGGGGGGCACTATGGCTACACCTTC.

The chain joins TRBV7-7 to TRBJ2-5, with TRBD1 matching 7 bases. The CDR3 runs 14 residues. The V gene's germline CDR1 is SSHAT and CDR2 FNYEAQ (reference sequence). Losses at the gene ends were 5 bases for V and 2 bases for J; bases not matched to a gene: 5. CDR3 sequence reads: CASSPTGIQETQYF. CDR3 DNA sequence: TGTGCCAGCAGCCCGACAGGGATACAAGAGACCCAGTACTTC. The full variable domain, completed using reference TRBV7-7 and TRBJ2-5, is GAGVSQSPRYKVTKRGQDVTLRCDPISSHATLYWYQQALGQGPEFLTYFNYEAQPDKSGLPSDRFSAERPEGSISTLTIQRTEQRDSAMYRCASSPTGIQETQYFGPGTRLLVL.